These 22 T cell receptor beta chains share one sample of origin, sequenced in a study of Tregs in tolerant kidney transplant recipients. Assay: immunoSEQ multiplex PCR; the TCRdb copy retains only in-frame clones and omits some. The table includes 35,000 to 50,000 clones, around 95% detected once. For these receptors, no antigen is known. The specimen sequenced was Tregs from blood cultured with allogeneic cells. These receptors all come from a human donor in good health.

This chain joins TRBV19 and TRBJ1-1; D gene unclear. Germline V gene data show CDR1 as LNHDA and CDR2 as SQIVND (reference sequence). Trimming took 7 bases from V and 1 from J, leaving 4 bases between them. The CDR3 contains 11 residues. The CDR3 spells CASTRNTEAFF. CDR3 bases: TGTGCCAGTACCCGGAACACTGAAGCTTTCTTT. Together with reference TRBV19 and TRBJ1-1, the CDR3 gives the full variable domain: DGGITQSPKYLFRKEGQNVTLSCEQNLNHDAMYWYRQDPGQGLRLIYYSQIVNDFQKGDIAEGYSVSREKKESFPLTVTSAQKNPTAFYLCASTRNTEAFFGQGTRLTVV.

The V and J genes are TRBV11-2 and TRBJ2-2, with a weak D call TRBD1 (5 bases). This CDR3 has 15 amino acids. Germline V lookup: CDR1 SGHAT, CDR2 FQNNGV. The V gene lost 3 bases and the J gene lost 4 bases, with 12 bases spanning the gap. CDR3 region: CASSLGGASTGELFF. In DNA form, the CDR3 reads TGTGCCAGCAGCTTGGGTGGGGCGAGCACCGGGGAGCTGTTTTTT.

Worth noting for this clone: This sample includes further DNA sequences coding for the same CDR3. The chain is built from TRBV5-1 and TRBJ2-5; 9 bases line up with TRBD2. Trimming took 0 bases from V and 2 from J; bases not matched to a gene: 2. The germline V gene has CDR1 SGHRS and CDR2 YFSETQ. The CDR3 has 15 amino acids. CDR3 in amino acids: CASSLVLAGQETQYF. The CDR3 region has the DNA TGCGCCAGCAGCTTGGTTCTAGCGGGACAAGAGACCCAGTACTTC.

V and J are TRBV9 and TRBJ2-3, with unresolved D. Germline CDR1 and CDR2: SGDLS and YYNGEE. V was pared by 2 bases and J by 0 bases, with 7 bases between. The CDR3 length is 14 residues. CDR3 bases: TGTGCCAGCAGCGTGGACCCTAGCACAGATACGCAGTATTTT. Amino acids: CASSVDPSTDTQYF.

V is TRBV20-1 and J is TRBJ1-1; no reliable D call. This CDR3 has 11 amino acids. The V gene lost 5 bases and the J gene lost 12 bases, with 16 bases spanning the gap. Germline CDR1 is DFQATT and CDR2 is SNEGSKA (reference sequence). The CDR3 sequence is CSARPGPRTFF. The CDR3 DNA is TGCAGTGCTCGGCCGGGTCCTAGAACTTTCTTT.

The chain uses TRBV11-2 and TRBJ1-1, with TRBD1 matching over 7 bases. This CDR3 comprises 13 residues. After removal of 5 bases from V and 4 bases from J, the junction contained 4 bases not matched to a gene. The germline gives CDR1 SGHAT, CDR2 FQNNGV. DNA for the CDR3: TGTGCCAGCAGCCGCACAGGGGTCACTGAAGCTTTCTTT. It yields the protein CASSRTGVTEAFF.

This sequence joins TRBV5-1 and TRBJ2-7; TRBD2 matches 11 bases. Trimming removed 4 bases from V and 2 bases from J; junction bases left unmatched: 8. The CDR3 sequence is 16 residues long. Germline lookup yields CDR1 SGHRS and CDR2 YFSETQ. CDR3 loop: CASSPSTSGVTYEQYF. CDR3 in DNA: TGCGCCAGCAGCCCGTCGACTAGCGGGGTTACCTACGAGCAGTACTTC.

The V gene is TRBV5-5, the J gene TRBJ2-3; 12 bases agree with TRBD2. The germline gives CDR1 SGHKS, CDR2 YYEKEE (reference sequence). This CDR3 comprises 17 residues. V trimming: 2 bases; J trimming: 1 base; junction bases outside the gene matches: 5. CDR3 nucleotides: TGTGCCAGCAGCTTCCTAGCGGGAGGGCCGGGCACAGATACGCAGTATTTT. Residues: CASSFLAGGPGTDTQYF.

The chain combines TRBV27 with TRBJ2-7; D might be TRBD1 or TRBD2, each matching 5 bases. CDR3 length: 13 residues. The germline V gene has CDR1 MNHEY and CDR2 SMNVEV (reference sequence). V lost 2 bases, J lost 9 bases, and 14 bases lay in between. The CDR3 reads CASSLRDGILQYF. The CDR3 coding sequence is TGTGCCAGCAGTTTACGGGACGGTATCTTGCAGTACTTC.

The rearrangement links TRBV4-1 to TRBJ2-2; D unclear. V was shortened by 2 bases and J by 0 bases, with 16 bases between the two germline ends. This CDR3 contains 18 residues. The V gene's germline CDR1 is MGHRA and CDR2 YSYEKL. This CDR3 reads CASSQRSPRQPNTGELFF. The CDR3 DNA follows: TGCGCCAGCAGCCAAAGGTCCCCGCGTCAGCCGAACACCGGGGAGCTGTTTTTT.

The chain joins TRBV18 to TRBJ1-5, with D perhaps TRBD1 (6 bases). Trimming removed 0 bases from V and 6 bases from J, with 18 bases in between. From germline, CDR1 is KGHSH and CDR2 LQKENI. The CDR3 contains 17 residues. CDR3 sequence: CASSPPGGPVAGQPQHF. CDR3 nucleotide sequence: TGTGCCAGCTCACCACCGGGGGGGCCGGTCGCTGGTCAGCCCCAGCATTTT.

V is TRBV6-1 and J is TRBJ2-3; 7 nucleotides agree with TRBD2. Germline CDR1 and CDR2: MNHNS and SASEGT. The CDR3 covers 14 residues. Germline trimming cut 6 bases from V and 2 bases from J; bases unmatched to any gene: 5. The DNA for the CDR3 is TGTGCCAGCAGGTTAGCGGGTGACACAGATACGCAGTATTTT. Amino acids: CASRLAGDTDTQYF.

This rearrangement joins TRBV27 to TRBJ2-7; TRBD1 matches at 7 bases. The CDR3 sequence is 15 residues long. Trimming removed 10 bases from V and 2 bases from J; junction bases left unmatched: 14. Germline V gene data show CDR1 as MNHEY and CDR2 as SMNVEV (reference sequence). CDR3 bases: TGTGCCATCCGGAGAGGGGGCTTAGGCCCCTACGAGCAGTACTTC. Protein: CAIRRGGLGPYEQYF.

The chain is built from TRBV11-2 and TRBJ2-3, with unresolved D. Germline lookup yields CDR1 SGHAT and CDR2 FQNNGV. The CDR3 sequence is 13 residues long. Trimming took 5 bases from V and 1 from J, leaving 7 bases between them. The CDR3 DNA follows: TGTGCCAGCAGCCTTCCGGGCACAGATACGCAGTATTTT. This translates into CASSLPGTDTQYF.

This clone was seen a single time. The V gene is TRBV6-6, the J gene TRBJ1-1; D ambiguous. The CDR3 sequence is 15 residues long. Trimming left V 0 bases short and J 1 base short, with 9 bases between. Germline V gene lookup returns CDR1 MNHNY and CDR2 SVGAGI (reference sequence). The CDR3 region has the DNA TGTGCCAGCAGTTACTCGAGGCTAACGAACACTGAAGCTTTCTTT. Its protein is CASSYSRLTNTEAFF.

The count of this clone is one. The chain employs TRBV6-6 and TRBJ2-2; TRBD2 aligns across 7 bases. V dropped 6 bases and J dropped 10; count of bases not matched to a gene: 17. Germline CDR1 reads MNHNY; CDR2 reads SVGAGI (reference sequence). There are 16 residues in the CDR3. CDR3 protein: CASSTLGGGRIEELFF. In DNA, the CDR3 is TGTGCCAGCAGCACCTTAGGCGGGGGTCGTATTGAGGAGCTGTTTTTT.

The chain carries TRBV18 and TRBJ2-3; the D is unclear. Per the germline V gene, CDR1 is KGHSH and CDR2 is LQKENI. V was trimmed by 2 bases and J by 4 bases, leaving 10 bases between them. This CDR3 has 14 amino acids. CDR3 in DNA: TGTGCCAGCTCACCAAGGCAGGTACCAGATACGCAGTATTTT. Protein product: CASSPRQVPDTQYF. Full variable domain (missing parts from reference TRBV18 and TRBJ2-3): NAGVMQNPRHLVRRRGQEARLRCSPMKGHSHVYWYRQLPEEGLKFMVYLQKENIIDESGMPKERFSAEFPKEGPSILRIQQVVRGDSAAYFCASSPRQVPDTQYFGPGTRLTVL.

This sequence joins TRBV7-6 and TRBJ1-5, with D perhaps TRBD1 (6 bases). V was cut by 1 base and J by 7 bases, with 11 bases left in between. Germline V lookup: CDR1 SGHVS, CDR2 FNYEAQ. The CDR3 loop spans 14 amino acids. Here the CDR3 reads CASSLGGAGQPQHF. In nucleotides, the CDR3 is TGTGCCAGCAGCTTAGGGGGGGCGGGACAGCCCCAGCATTTT.

This chain links TRBV6-5 with TRBJ2-3; D gene uncertain. Trimming removed 6 bases from V and 2 bases from J, with 15 bases in between. The CDR3 totals 15 residues. Germline CDR1 MNHEY, CDR2 SVGAGI. The CDR3 DNA sequence: TGTGCCAGCAGCATCACAGTCTCCTCCACAGATACGCAGTATTTT. Its protein is CASSITVSSTDTQYF.

This chain's CDR3 is CASSVAVGDNSPLHF. The CDR3 coding sequence is TGCGCCAGCAGCGTGGCCGTCGGGGATAATTCACCCCTCCACTTT. The chain has TRBV5-1 and TRBJ1-6, with D uncertain. This CDR3 spans 15 amino acids. Deletions cut 4 bases from V and 5 bases from J, with 13 bases between. Per germline, CDR1 SGHRS and CDR2 YFSETQ.

In its sample, this clone was seen once. The V and J genes are TRBV10-3 and TRBJ2-7, with D possibly being TRBD1 (6 bases). The germline V and J ends were trimmed by 6 bases and 2 bases, with 20 bases remaining between them. CDR3 length equals 16 residues. Germline values: CDR1 ENHRY, CDR2 SYGVKD. The CDR3 nucleotides are TGTGCCATCAGGAAGGTATTGGACAGCCAAGCCTACGAGCAGTACTTC. Encoded protein: CAIRKVLDSQAYEQYF.

V gene TRBV7-8 combines with J gene TRBJ2-7; 11 nucleotides agree with TRBD2. The CDR3 is 16 amino acids. Germline V gives CDR1 SGHVS, CDR2 FQNEAQ. V lost 3 bases and J lost 1; bases outside the gene matches: 5. CDR3 DNA sequence: TGTGCCAGCAGCTTCTCCGCTAGCGGGGGGTCCTACGAGCAGTACTTC. Its protein product is CASSFSASGGSYEQYF. Variable domain in full (rest from reference TRBV7-8 and TRBJ2-7): GAGVSQSPRYKVAKRGQDVALRCDPISGHVSLFWYQQALGQGPEFLTYFQNEAQLDKSGLPSDRFFAERPEGSVSTLKIQRTQQEDSAVYLCASSFSASGGSYEQYFGPGTRLTVT.